This TCR beta chain derives from a study of regulatory T cells in long-lasting Graves disease. Study-level results: It was in persistent disease that TRBV28, TRBJ1-2 and TRBJ2-5 were favored.

Indicated time point: persistent/refractory GD, antithyroid drugs over 5 years with positive TRAb. TCR sequences were obtained from RNA taken from PBMCs. This clonotype was recorded many times. Its antigen remains unknown. Arm-PCR with iRepertoire HTBI primers amplified the CDR3 regions for these TCR beta libraries. TCRdb called the multiplex PCR reads again in MiXCR, with one record for every CDR3 protein. Counted here are around 510,000 distinct CDR3 sequences, 20% to 25% occurring once; the ten biggest clones make up about 8.3%. Germline lookup yields CDR1 MDHEN and CDR2 SYDVKM. V shed 6 bases, J shed 5 bases, and the junction held 12 bases outside the gene matches. The CDR3 contains 15 residues.

The source is a female donor with Graves disease. The sequences come from peripheral blood mononuclear cells (PBMCs), collected when the disease was refractory, from a patient treated with antithyroid drugs. The chain recombines TRBV28 with TRBJ1-1; 7 nucleotides align to TRBD1. CDR3 nucleotides: TGTGCCAGCAGGGGAGGTGAGGGGGCGAGGACTGAAGCTTTCTTT. Translation gives CASRGGEGARTEAFF.